Listed here are 5 T cell receptor beta chains from one sample, sequenced in a study of blood T cell repertoires in COVID-19. TCRdb's copy holds only in-frame clones and misses some; the assay was immunoSEQ multiplex PCR. The sample shows tens of thousands of clones, about 89% of them seen only once. The sequencing input was peripheral blood. The receptors were gathered from an older man with active COVID-19.

This chain joins TRBV5-1 and TRBJ2-1; 8 nucleotides align to TRBD2. V dropped 0 bases and J dropped 6; count of bases not matched to a gene: 2. In germline, CDR1 is SGHRS, CDR2 YFSETQ. CDR3 length: 14 residues. This chain's CDR3 is CASSLGTSGNEQFF. In DNA, the CDR3 is TGCGCCAGCAGCTTGGGAACTAGCGGCAATGAGCAGTTCTTC.

The chain uses TRBV2 and TRBJ1-2; 8 bases are a match to TRBD1. Germline CDR1 and CDR2: SNHLY and FYNNEI. J lost 7 bases, V lost 7 bases, and 8 bases had no gene match. The CDR3 sequence is 13 residues long. CDR3 sequence reads: CASIPGGFGGYTF. Written as DNA, the CDR3 is TGTGCCAGCATTCCAGGGGGCTTCGGTGGCTACACCTTC.

The chain employs TRBV5-5 and TRBJ1-6, with 7 bases that match TRBD1. The V segment lost 4 bases and the J segment 8 bases; nucleotides outside the gene matches: 12. The CDR3 length is 16 residues. CDR1 is SGHKS, CDR2 YYEKEE, per germline (reference sequence). The CDR3 here is CASSVLPGQNDSPLHF. The DNA of the CDR3 is TGTGCCAGCAGCGTTTTACCGGGACAGAACGATTCACCCCTCCACTTT.

The rearrangement joins TRBV7-3 to TRBJ2-2, with TRBD2 matching over 9 bases. This CDR3 contains 17 residues. Germline V gene sequence: CDR1 SGHTA, CDR2 FQGTGA. Trimming cost V 5 bases and J 6 bases; bases outside gene matches: 13. The CDR3 sequence: CASSQHRPGTSPGELFF. The CDR3, as DNA: TGTGCCAGCAGCCAACACAGACCGGGGACTAGCCCCGGGGAGCTGTTTTTT.

Written as DNA, the CDR3 is TGCGCCAGCAGCCAGTCCTCCGGGACAGGTCAACCGCGGGGCGGCTACACCTTC. It codes for CASSQSSGTGQPRGGYTF. V gene TRBV4-3 combines with J gene TRBJ1-2; 8 positions match TRBD1. This CDR3 spans 18 amino acids. J was trimmed by 8 bases and V by 3 bases; bases with no gene match: 20. Germline CDR1 LGHNA, CDR2 YSLEER.